A selection of T cell receptor beta chains follows, all from one sample in a study of T cells in narcolepsy. Sequencing used immunoSEQ multiplex PCR; TCRdb keeps in-frame clones, though not all of them. The sample holds tens of thousands of clones, 82% seen once. Sequenced material: CD45RA- memory CD4+ T cells from PBMCs. Source of these receptors: a human donor with narcolepsy. The CDR3 runs from the conserved cysteine through the conserved F or W. D genes are given only for firm matches. Clone sizes are given selectively: once, few, many, or a class where the clone is expanded.

v_gene: TRBV12-5
j_gene: TRBJ1-2
d_gene: TRBD1
abundance: -
len: 15
CDR3nt: TGTGCTAGTGCGGGGGGACAGCCGGTTAACTATGGCTACACCTTC
CDR3aa: CASAGGQPVNYGYTF

v_gene: TRBV2
j_gene: TRBJ2-1
d_gene: TRBD2
abundance: -
len: 15
CDR3nt: TGTGCCAGAACTAGAGCGAGCTTGCCGGGGGGGGAGCAGTTCTTC
CDR3aa: CARTRASLPGGEQFF

v_gene: TRBV6-5
j_gene: TRBJ1-6
d_gene: -
abundance: -
len: 15
CDR3nt: TGTGCCAGCAGTTACACCGGGACGGCTAATTCACCCCTCCACTTT
CDR3aa: CASSYTGTANSPLHF

v_gene: TRBV4-1
j_gene: TRBJ1-2
d_gene: -
abundance: -
len: 11
CDR3nt: TGCGCCAGCAGCCCTGGATATGGCTACACCTTC
CDR3aa: CASSPGYGYTF

v_gene: TRBV5-1
j_gene: TRBJ2-1
d_gene: -
abundance: few
len: 14
CDR3nt: TGCGCCAGCAGCCAGGGGGGCTCCTACAATGAGCAGTTCTTC
CDR3aa: CASSQGGSYNEQFF

v_gene: TRBV7-8
j_gene: TRBJ2-2
d_gene: -
abundance: -
len: 13
CDR3nt: TGTGCCAGCGCCGAGGTGTTACCGCGGGAGCTGTTTTTT
CDR3aa: CASAEVLPRELFF

v_gene: TRBV5-4
j_gene: TRBJ2-1
d_gene: TRBD2
abundance: -
len: 15
CDR3nt: TGTGCCAGCAGCTCACTAGCGGTACCAAGCAATGAGCAGTTCTTC
CDR3aa: CASSSLAVPSNEQFF

v_gene: TRBV6-5
j_gene: TRBJ2-7
d_gene: -
abundance: -
len: 13
CDR3nt: TGTGCCAGCAGTTCCTCGAGGCGGGGAGAGCAGTACTTC
CDR3aa: CASSSSRRGEQYF

v_gene: TRBV5-4
j_gene: TRBJ1-2
d_gene: TRBD1
abundance: -
len: 15
CDR3nt: TGTGCCAGCAGCCTTTACAGGGGCATTCTCTATGGCTACACCTTC
CDR3aa: CASSLYRGILYGYTF

v_gene: TRBV27
j_gene: TRBJ2-1
d_gene: TRBD2
abundance: once
len: 17
CDR3nt: TGTGCCAGCAGTTTATTTAGCGGGTGGAGCTCCTACAATGAGCAGTTCTTC
CDR3aa: CASSLFSGWSSYNEQFF

v_gene: TRBV11-2
j_gene: TRBJ1-3
d_gene: -
abundance: once
len: 14
CDR3nt: TGTGCCAGCAGCGTCGCCTCGGGGGGAAACACCATATATTTT
CDR3aa: CASSVASGGNTIYF

v_gene: TRBV6-1
j_gene: TRBJ2-7
d_gene: -
abundance: -
len: 12
CDR3nt: TGTGCCAGCAGTTTGGGCCTCTACGAGCAGTACTTC
CDR3aa: CASSLGLYEQYF

v_gene: TRBV19
j_gene: TRBJ1-5
d_gene: -
abundance: -
len: 15
CDR3nt: TGTGCCAGTAGTATAGGGCCGTATAGCAATCAGCCCCAGCATTTT
CDR3aa: CASSIGPYSNQPQHF

v_gene: TRBV7-9
j_gene: TRBJ1-3
d_gene: -
abundance: once
len: 15
CDR3nt: TGTGCCAGCAGCTTCGGCGGTCCCTCTGGAAACACCATATATTTT
CDR3aa: CASSFGGPSGNTIYF

v_gene: TRBV5-5
j_gene: TRBJ1-5
d_gene: -
abundance: once
len: 15
CDR3nt: TGTGCCAGCAGCCCGAGCCCGGGAAGGAATCAGCCCCAGCATTTT
CDR3aa: CASSPSPGRNQPQHF

v_gene: TRBV5-1
j_gene: TRBJ2-1
d_gene: TRBD1
abundance: -
len: 15
CDR3nt: TGCGCCAGCAGCCCGCCGACAGGGGATTACAATGAGCAGTTCTTC
CDR3aa: CASSPPTGDYNEQFF

v_gene: TRBV27
j_gene: TRBJ1-4
d_gene: -
abundance: -
len: 13
CDR3nt: TGTGCCAGCAGTCCTCGCCCGGGTGAAAAACTGTTTTTT
CDR3aa: CASSPRPGEKLFF

v_gene: TRBV29-1
j_gene: TRBJ1-2
d_gene: -
abundance: -
len: 11
CDR3nt: TGCAGCGTTGAATTTCAGGTGGGCTACACCTTC
CDR3aa: CSVEFQVGYTF

v_gene: TRBV7-2
j_gene: TRBJ2-7
d_gene: TRBD1
abundance: -
len: 14
CDR3nt: TGTGCCAGCAGATCCGGGACAGCTTGGTACGAGCAGTACTTC
CDR3aa: CASRSGTAWYEQYF

v_gene: TRBV6-5
j_gene: TRBJ2-5
d_gene: -
abundance: few
len: 11
CDR3nt: TGTGCCAGCAGTTACCTGACGACCCAGTACTTC
CDR3aa: CASSYLTTQYF

v_gene: TRBV6-5
j_gene: TRBJ2-7
d_gene: TRBD1
abundance: once
len: 14
CDR3nt: TGTGCCAGCAGGGGGACAGGGAAGATGGGCGAGCAGTACTTC
CDR3aa: CASRGTGKMGEQYF

v_gene: TRBV14
j_gene: TRBJ2-2
d_gene: TRBD2
abundance: -
len: 16
CDR3nt: TGTGCCAGCAGCCCCCGCCGGGGGGGTTTCACCGGGGAGCTGTTTTTT
CDR3aa: CASSPRRGGFTGELFF

v_gene: TRBV28
j_gene: TRBJ1-2
d_gene: -
abundance: -
len: 12
CDR3nt: TGTGCCATCCAACAGGGTGACTATGGCTACACCTTC
CDR3aa: CAIQQGDYGYTF

v_gene: TRBV5-1
j_gene: TRBJ2-5
d_gene: -
abundance: once
len: 16
CDR3nt: TGCGCCAGCAGCTTCGGGACCGCGGGGAACCAAGAGACCCAGTACTTC
CDR3aa: CASSFGTAGNQETQYF

v_gene: TRBV7-8
j_gene: TRBJ2-2
d_gene: -
abundance: -
len: 22
CDR3nt: TGTGCCAGCAGCTCACGACAGGGCCCATGGGTAGGGGGAGGCGCGAACACCGGGGAGCTGTTTTTT
CDR3aa: CASSSRQGPWVGGGANTGELFF

v_gene: TRBV5-1
j_gene: TRBJ2-5
d_gene: -
abundance: -
len: 16
CDR3nt: TGCGCCAGCAGCCCGGGGGTTGGGGCCCAAGGGGGGACCCAGTACTTC
CDR3aa: CASSPGVGAQGGTQYF

v_gene: TRBV2
j_gene: TRBJ2-7
d_gene: -
abundance: -
len: 16
CDR3nt: TGTGCCAGCAGCCCTGGTAATCTTCCCAGCGACTACGAGCAGTACTTC
CDR3aa: CASSPGNLPSDYEQYF

v_gene: TRBV18
j_gene: TRBJ2-5
d_gene: -
abundance: -
len: 11
CDR3nt: TGTGCCAGCTCACCGCAAGAGACCCAGTACTTC
CDR3aa: CASSPQETQYF